These 3 T cell receptor beta chains came from one sample sequenced in a study of CD8 T cells in Susac syndrome (dated by TCRdb to the late 2010s). Libraries were built with the immunoSEQ multiplex PCR assay. RNA was extracted using the RNeasy kit, and roughly 0.5 to 1 microgram was reverse transcribed with random hexamers. Using fastp at Q25 and MiXCR, TCRdb reprocessed the public reads and kept productive beta chains. Every entry covers one CDR3 protein and lists the most common genes and DNA from its rows. For this sample there are hundreds of thousands of distinct CDR3 sequences; 80% to 95% appear just once. The ten biggest clones cover roughly 0.07% of the sample. Material: CD4+ T cells from PBMCs. The receptors come from a human donor with multiple sclerosis.

The sample holds one count of this clonotype. This chain uses TRBV28 with TRBJ2-7, with 7 bases identical to TRBD1. CDR3 length equals 14 residues. Germline-derived CDR1 and CDR2 are MDHEN and SYDVKM. V trimming: 3 bases; J trimming: 2 bases; junction bases outside the gene matches: 4. CDR3 sequence: CASSFTGTAYEQYF. CDR3 coding DNA: TGTGCCAGCAGTTTCACCGGGACAGCCTACGAGCAGTACTTC. Full variable domain (rest looked up from reference TRBV28 and TRBJ2-7): DVKVTQSSRYLVKRTGEKVFLECVQDMDHENMFWYRQDPGLGLRLIYFSYDVKMKEKGDIPEGYSVSREKKERFSLILESASTNQTSMYLCASSFTGTAYEQYFGPGTRLTVT.

V gene TRBV4-1 combines with J gene TRBJ1-4; the D is unclear. Germline V gives CDR1 MGHRA, CDR2 YSYEKL. The CDR3 runs 13 residues. V lost 1 base to trimming and J lost 6 bases, with 6 bases between them. The CDR3 region is CASSQVLDEKLFF. CDR3 bases: TGCGCCAGCAGCCAAGTCTTGGATGAAAAACTGTTTTTT.

V usage is TRBV6-2 or TRBV6-3 and J usage is TRBJ1-2; 7 nucleotides align to TRBD1. This CDR3 comprises 15 residues. The germline CDR1 and CDR2 sequences are MNHEY and SVGEGT. The V and J ends lost 5 bases and 4 bases, in that order; junction bases with no gene match: 10. The CDR3 reads CASSPLDRPFYGYTF. The CDR3 coding sequence is TGTGCCAGCAGTCCCTTGGACAGGCCCTTCTATGGCTACACCTTC.